Below, one T cell receptor beta chain is given with its context. These data come from a study of blood T cell repertoires in COVID-19. The protocol was immunoSEQ multiplex PCR, while the TCRdb copy is restricted to in-frame clones and leaves out a portion. The sample holds approximately 130,000 clones, about four fifths seen once. Unmatched junction bases numbered 7, after V lost 1 base and J lost 2 bases. Germline lookup yields CDR1 LGHDT and CDR2 YNNKEL (reference sequence). The CDR3 is made up of 16 amino acids. The chain couples TRBV3-1 (or the pseudogene TRBV3-2) to TRBJ2-7, with 8 positions matching TRBD1. Specimen: peripheral blood. The clonotype comes from a human donor in a cohort sampled during active COVID-19. The CDR3 protein is CASSQGSGGLPYEQYF. In nucleotides, the CDR3 is TGTGCCAGCAGCCAAGGTTCAGGGGGCTTGCCCTACGAGCAGTACTTC.